This entry lists 31 T cell receptor beta chains sequenced from one sample in a study of cytomegalovirus exposure and HLA in healthy donors. Profiled with immunoSEQ multiplex PCR; TCRdb holds only in-frame clones, not every one. The data contain around 300,000 clones, approximately 88% of them seen just once; the ten biggest clones take up around 0.96%. The specimen was PBMCs. The receptor source for this set is a man aged 25 to 40 in good health and CMV-seronegative.

V is TRBV19 and J is TRBJ1-3, with D unresolved. V was shortened by 5 bases and J by 4 bases, with 15 bases between the two germline ends. Germline CDR1 and CDR2: LNHDA and SQIVND (reference sequence). This CDR3 is built from 15 residues. The DNA for the CDR3 is TGTGCCAGTAGTGAATCTGCCCCAGCGGGAAACACCATATATTTT. This codes for CASSESAPAGNTIYF.

The chain has TRBV7-2 and TRBJ2-3, with 7 nucleotides matching TRBD2. Germline loops: CDR1 SGHTA, CDR2 FQGNSA. The CDR3 has 16 residues. V shed 1 base and J 4 bases; nucleotides not matched to a gene: 8. The CDR3 DNA is TGTGCCAGCAGCTTAGGGGGGGGGACGGTAGCAGATACGCAGTATTTT. This sequence encodes CASSLGGGTVADTQYF.

The V gene is TRBV6-1, the J gene TRBJ1-2; possible D gene TRBD1, 5 bases. The germline gives CDR1 MNHNS, CDR2 SASEGT. V gave up 2 bases and J gave up 8 bases, with 12 bases separating them. CDR3 length: 13 residues. CDR3 protein: CASSERAGWGYTF. In nucleotides, the CDR3 is TGTGCCAGCAGTGAAAGGGCAGGGTGGGGCTACACCTTC.

The chain carries TRBV2 and TRBJ1-2, with 7 bases that match TRBD1. CDR3 length: 14 residues. Germline-derived CDR1 and CDR2 are SNHLY and FYNNEI. The V and J ends lost 7 bases and 4 bases, in that order; junction bases with no gene match: 9. CDR3 in amino acids: CASTGDRVSYGYTF. The DNA of the CDR3 is TGTGCCAGCACGGGGGACAGAGTAAGCTATGGCTACACCTTC.

The rearrangement uses TRBV6-6 and TRBJ1-2; 10 nucleotides align to TRBD1. The J segment lost 7 bases and the V segment lost 5 bases, leaving 7 bases of the junction unmatched. The germline V gene has CDR1 MNHNY and CDR2 SVGAGI (reference sequence). This CDR3 spans 14 amino acids. The CDR3 is CASSPGTGASGYTF. The CDR3 DNA reads as TGTGCCAGCAGTCCCGGGACAGGGGCATCTGGCTACACCTTC.

This clone appeared a single time. V is TRBV15 and J is TRBJ2-7, with D possibly TRBD2 on 7 matching bases. The CDR3 runs to 17 residues. Trimming took off 5 bases at V and 3 bases at J, with 23 bases between the two ends. CDR1 is LNHNV and CDR2 is YYDKDF in the germline V gene (reference sequence). DNA of the CDR3: TGTGCCACCAGCCCAAGGGGGGGTCTCCCCCAAGACTACGAGCAGTACTTC. It encodes CATSPRGGLPQDYEQYF.

The chain recombines TRBV6-1 with TRBJ2-7; D possibly corresponds to TRBD1 (6 bases). V lost 2 bases, J lost 5 bases, and 19 bases lay in between. Germline V CDR1 and CDR2: MNHNS, SASEGT. This CDR3 has 16 amino acids. In DNA form, the CDR3 reads TGTGCCAGCAGTGAACGTATGGTCGAGACAGGTGACGAGCAGTACTTC. Translation: CASSERMVETGDEQYF.

The rearrangement joins TRBV15 to TRBJ2-2; 8 bases align to TRBD1. With 5 bases clipped from V and 4 bases from J, the junction kept 12 bases outside the gene matches. Germline V gene sequence: CDR1 LNHNV, CDR2 YYDKDF (reference sequence). The CDR3 is 17 residues long. CDR3 DNA: TGTGCCACCAGCGGAAAGGACAGGGCGGTCGGCACCGGGGAGCTGTTTTTT. It encodes CATSGKDRAVGTGELFF.

The rearrangement links TRBV7-2 to TRBJ2-5, with 7 bases matching TRBD1. Germline CDR1 is SGHTA and CDR2 is FQGNSA. Losses at the gene ends were 4 bases for V and 2 bases for J; bases not matched to a gene: 4. The CDR3 contains 14 residues. The chain's CDR3 is CASSYNRGQETQYF. Here the CDR3 DNA reads TGTGCCAGCAGCTATAACAGGGGTCAAGAGACCCAGTACTTC.

The chain employs TRBV6-5 and TRBJ1-5; possible D gene TRBD1, 5 bases. The V gene lost 7 bases and the J gene lost 6 bases, with 13 bases spanning the gap. Germline CDR1 and CDR2: MNHEY and SVGAGI. The CDR3 contains 13 residues. The CDR3 loop is CASNLAGPQPQHF. CDR3 DNA: TGTGCCAGCAATTTGGCAGGGCCTCAGCCCCAGCATTTT.

The rearrangement joins TRBV6-5 to TRBJ1-5; D perhaps matches TRBD1 (6 bases). This CDR3 is 13 amino acids long. CDR1 is MNHEY and CDR2 is SVGAGI in the germline V gene. V was pared by 0 bases and J by 11 bases, with 11 bases between. CDR3 sequence (DNA): TGTGCCAGCAGTTACTCGGGCCGACAGGCCCAGCATTTT. Protein product: CASSYSGRQAQHF.

This clone was found once. The chain couples TRBV6-1 to TRBJ1-1; the match to TRBD1 covers 7 bases. The CDR3 is 13 residues long. Germline V CDR1 and CDR2: MNHNS, SASEGT. Losses at the gene ends were 7 bases for V and 4 bases for J; bases not matched to a gene: 6. The CDR3 loop reads CASTRQGSTEAFF. The CDR3 region has the DNA TGTGCCAGCACAAGACAGGGAAGCACTGAAGCTTTCTTT.

This clone appeared a single time. J is TRBJ2-1 and V is TRBV2; a weak D match, TRBD1 (6 bases). Germline V CDR1 and CDR2: SNHLY, FYNNEI. V lost 10 bases and J 8 bases, leaving 9 bases between the germline ends. This CDR3 is built from 10 residues. DNA for the CDR3: TGTGCCATTCACAGGGATGAGCAGTTCTTC. Protein: CAIHRDEQFF.

The rearrangement links TRBV10-1 to TRBJ2-7; 7 bases line up with TRBD1. The V gene's germline CDR1 is WNHNN and CDR2 SYGVQD (reference sequence). CDR3 length equals 14 residues. V dropped 6 bases and J dropped 2; count of bases not matched to a gene: 7. CDR3 sequence (DNA): TGCGCCAGCAGGACCGACAGGGTCACCTACGAGCAGTACTTC. This encodes CASRTDRVTYEQYF.

The chain links TRBV27 to TRBJ2-7; 9 nucleotides align to TRBD1. After removal of 4 bases from V and 4 bases from J, the junction contained 8 bases not matched to a gene. This CDR3 region has 15 residues. The germline CDR1 and CDR2 sequences are MNHEY and SMNVEV (reference sequence). The CDR3 loop reads CASSSQGQGRYEQYF. The CDR3 coding sequence is TGTGCCAGCAGTTCCCAGGGACAGGGTAGATACGAGCAGTACTTC.

V and J are TRBV4-1 and TRBJ2-7, with D possibly matching TRBD1 (5 bases). The germline V gene has CDR1 MGHRA and CDR2 YSYEKL. The CDR3 is 14 residues long. With 0 bases removed from V and 3 bases from J, the gap between germline ends came to 9 bases. The CDR3 bases are TGCGCCAGCAGCCAAGATTTTCAGGGCTACGAGCAGTACTTC. Translating gives CASSQDFQGYEQYF.

This chain connects TRBV29-1 to TRBJ2-1; 9 bases match TRBD2. The CDR3 contains 14 residues. CDR1 is SQVTM and CDR2 is ANQGSEA in the germline V gene. Trimming cost V 6 bases and J 9 bases; bases outside gene matches: 12. CDR3 DNA: TGCAGCGTCGACAAGGGGCTAGCGGGGAGTGAGCAGTTCTTC. Protein product: CSVDKGLAGSEQFF.

The CDR3 loop is CASSVDRGVTGELFF. Written as DNA, the CDR3 is TGCGCCAGCAGCGTGGACAGGGGAGTCACCGGGGAGCTGTTTTTT. The chain employs TRBV5-1 and TRBJ2-2; 9 bases are shared with TRBD1. Germline CDR1 is SGHRS and CDR2 is YFSETQ. The length of the CDR3 is 15 residues. The J segment lost 4 bases and the V segment lost 4 bases, leaving 5 bases of the junction unmatched.

The chain combines TRBV25-1 with TRBJ2-5; perhaps TRBD1 as D (6 bases). The V gene lost 4 bases and the J gene lost 9 bases, with 21 bases spanning the gap. The germline CDR1 and CDR2 sequences are MGHDK and SYGVNS. This CDR3 contains 15 residues. Here the CDR3 reads CASSGEDSLDKAQYF. CDR3 in DNA: TGTGCCAGCAGTGGAGAGGACAGCTTAGATAAGGCCCAGTACTTC. The complete variable domain, with remaining parts taken from reference TRBV25-1 and TRBJ2-5, reads EADIYQTPRYLVIGTGKKITLECSQTMGHDKMYWYQQDPGMELHLIHYSYGVNSTEKGDLSSESTVSRIRTEHFPLTLESARPSHTSQYLCASSGEDSLDKAQYFGPGTRLLVL.

CDR3 in amino acids: CASSRQGDQPQHF. The CDR3 nucleotides read TGTGCCAGCTCACGGCAGGGGGATCAGCCCCAGCATTTT. The chain employs TRBV18 and TRBJ1-5, with 7 bases fitting TRBD1. CDR1 KGHSH and CDR2 LQKENI come from the germline V gene. This CDR3 has 13 amino acids. The junction had 2 bases not matched to a gene; V was cut back by 4 bases and J by 5 bases.

The chain uses TRBV30 and TRBJ1-2; D is ambiguous. The CDR3 runs 13 residues. Deletions cut 4 bases from V and 1 base from J, with 10 bases between. Germline CDR1 GTSNPN, CDR2 SVGIG (reference sequence). CDR3 sequence (DNA): TGTGCCTGGACCCGAGACTTTAACTATGGCTACACCTTC. Its translation is CAWTRDFNYGYTF.

This clone was detected once. The genes are TRBV2 and TRBJ1-1; D is unclear. This CDR3 contains 16 residues. Germline V gene lookup returns CDR1 SNHLY and CDR2 FYNNEI. V was pared by 6 bases and J by 1 base, with 18 bases between. The CDR3 sequence is CASSPEGRVQNTEAFF. The CDR3 DNA reads as TGTGCCAGCAGCCCGGAGGGTAGGGTTCAGAACACTGAAGCTTTCTTT.

V is TRBV19 and J is TRBJ1-1; D is ambiguous. Trimming cost V 10 bases and J 0 bases, with 12 bases left between them. The CDR3 spans 13 residues. CDR1 LNHDA and CDR2 SQIVND come from the germline V gene (reference sequence). The CDR3 nucleotides are TGTGCCACGCAACAACTACTGAACACTGAAGCTTTCTTT. Translated, it gives CATQQLLNTEAFF.

V usage is TRBV5-4 and J usage is TRBJ1-2, with TRBD1 matching over 8 bases. This CDR3 region has 15 residues. Germline CDR1 SGHNT, CDR2 YYREEE (reference sequence). V shed 4 bases, J shed 2 bases, and the junction held 7 bases outside the gene matches. CDR3 in DNA: TGTGCCAGCAGCCTCGGACAGGGATCGAACTATGGCTACACCTTC. This encodes CASSLGQGSNYGYTF.

The chain carries TRBV11-2 and TRBJ2-2; D unclear. The CDR3 loop spans 14 amino acids. CDR1 is SGHAT and CDR2 is FQNNGV in the germline V gene. The V end lost 6 bases, the J end lost 1 base, and 9 bases lay between the germline ends. In nucleotides, the CDR3 is TGTGCCAGCAGACTCCCGCAGAACACCGGGGAGCTGTTTTTT. Encoded protein: CASRLPQNTGELFF. The full variable domain, in which reference TRBV11-2 and TRBJ2-2 provide the parts outside the CDR3, is EAGVAQSPRYKIIEKRQSVAFWCNPISGHATLYWYQQILGQGPKLLIQFQNNGVVDDSQLPKDRFSAERLKGVDSTLKIQPAKLEDSAVYLCASRLPQNTGELFFGEGSRLTVL.

This chain joins TRBV6-5 and TRBJ1-1; D is unresolved. Trimming took 0 bases from V and 0 from J, leaving 8 bases between them. From germline, CDR1 is MNHEY and CDR2 SVGAGI. This CDR3 has 15 residues. CDR3 sequence reads: CASSYSEVMNTEAFF. The CDR3 nucleotides read TGTGCCAGCAGTTACTCAGAGGTCATGAACACTGAAGCTTTCTTT.

V usage is TRBV5-1 and J usage is TRBJ2-3; TRBD2 matches 11 bases. CDR3 size: 16 residues. The V gene's germline CDR1 is SGHRS and CDR2 YFSETQ. The V segment lost 2 bases and the J segment 1 base; nucleotides outside the gene matches: 3. Here the CDR3 DNA reads TGCGCCAGCAGCTTTACTAGCGGGGGCGGCACAGATACGCAGTATTTT. The encoded protein is CASSFTSGGGTDTQYF.

The V gene is TRBV2, the J gene TRBJ1-5; TRBD1 aligns across 12 bases. This CDR3 spans 15 amino acids. CDR1 is SNHLY and CDR2 is FYNNEI in the germline V gene. J lost 7 bases, V lost 4 bases, and 5 bases had no gene match. CDR3: CASSGDRGRGQPQHF. The CDR3 DNA sequence: TGTGCCAGCAGTGGGGACAGGGGGCGCGGACAGCCCCAGCATTTT.

In this sample, this clone turned up once. CDR3 DNA: TGTGCCAGCAACCGGGACAGTAAAAATCAGCCCCAGCATTTT. Translating gives CASNRDSKNQPQHF. The genes are TRBV6-1 and TRBJ1-5; 7 nucleotides line up with TRBD1. This CDR3 has 14 residues. In germline, CDR1 is MNHNS, CDR2 SASEGT. The V and J ends lost 7 bases and 4 bases, in that order; junction bases with no gene match: 7.

This clone was counted only a few times. This chain links TRBV4-1 with TRBJ1-2; 9 bases map to TRBD1. V trimming: 3 bases; J trimming: 5 bases; junction bases outside the gene matches: 10. The CDR3 length is 16 residues. Germline V gives CDR1 MGHRA, CDR2 YSYEKL. The chain's CDR3 is CASSHRGPGQGYGYTF. The DNA for the CDR3 is TGCGCCAGCAGCCACCGAGGCCCGGGACAGGGATATGGCTACACCTTC.

The J gene is TRBJ1-4, the V gene TRBV10-3; TRBD1 aligns across 9 bases. CDR3 length: 14 amino acids. Trimming at V came to 6 bases and at J to 3 bases, leaving 2 bases not matched to a gene. The germline CDR1 and CDR2 sequences are ENHRY and SYGVKD. The CDR3 reads CAIRRQGANEKLFF. The CDR3 DNA follows: TGTGCCATCAGGAGACAGGGGGCTAATGAAAAACTGTTTTTT.